This T cell receptor (beta chain) originates from a study of long-term antiretroviral therapy in people with HIV. They ran version v3.0 of the immunoSEQ assay at survey level. Only in-frame clones appear in the TCRdb table, and some are missing; sequencing was by immunoSEQ multiplex PCR. The sample lists approximately 36,000 clones; over 70% were seen once. Germline V gene data show CDR1 as MNHEY and CDR2 as SMNVEV (reference sequence). This CDR3 has 16 amino acids. With V trimmed by 6 bases and J by 3 bases, 10 bases remained unmatched. About this clone: No antigen is known for it.

Study results and limitations: Despite increasing after ART, diversity remained lower than that of transplant donor controls. Repertoires looked antigen-experienced, with only a slight naive shift after ART.

The chain couples TRBV27 to TRBJ2-1; 8 positions match TRBD1. The sample in question was unsorted PBMCs, obtained 0.6 years after starting antiretroviral therapy. This sequence originates from a man aged 18 to 29 with HIV. The CDR3 DNA reads TGTGCCAGCAGACTCGGACAGGGCAGGGGCTACAATGAGCAGTTCTTC. Amino acids: CASRLGQGRGYNEQFF.